Sequencing of this T cell receptor (beta chain) was carried out in a study of cytomegalovirus exposure and HLA in healthy donors. Worth noting for this clone: What it recognizes is unknown.

Findings and caveats of the study: The authors enumerated over 150 TCR beta chains as linked to cytomegalovirus. A later analysis found that most CMV-associated TCR beta chains appeared HLA-restricted. Donors belonging to an Asian-associated ancestry cluster reportedly showed fewer N-insertions in productive TCRs than the approximately 670-donor mean, according to what a later analysis found.

Vbeta (60) and Jbeta (13) primers were used in the PCR. The table came from immunoSEQ multiplex PCR; TCRdb's copy has only in-frame clones and leaves some out. The table includes more than 90,000 clones, 69% detected once. The sequencing input was PBMCs. This clonotype was obtained from a man between 50 and 59 years old in good health and CMV-seronegative.

The CDR3 loop reads CASSLRASGGAGELFF. CDR3 DNA: TGTGCCAGCAGCTTAAGGGCTAGCGGGGGGGCCGGGGAGCTGTTTTTT. The chain couples TRBV7-2 to TRBJ2-2; 12 bases fit TRBD2. Germline V gene lookup returns CDR1 SGHTA and CDR2 FQGNSA. The junction had 4 bases not matched to a gene; V was cut back by 2 bases and J by 6 bases. CDR3 length: 16 amino acids.